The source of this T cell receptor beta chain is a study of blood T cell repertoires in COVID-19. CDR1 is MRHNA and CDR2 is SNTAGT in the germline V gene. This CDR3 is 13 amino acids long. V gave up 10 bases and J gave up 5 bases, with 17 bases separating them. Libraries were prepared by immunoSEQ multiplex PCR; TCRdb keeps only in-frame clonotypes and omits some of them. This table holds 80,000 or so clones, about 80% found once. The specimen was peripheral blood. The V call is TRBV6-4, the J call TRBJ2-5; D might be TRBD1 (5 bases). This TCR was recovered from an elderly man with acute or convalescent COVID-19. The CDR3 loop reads CAIFPGMGETQYF. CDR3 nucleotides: TGTGCCATCTTTCCAGGGATGGGGGAGACCCAGTACTTC.